The 12 T cell receptor beta chains below come from one sample, sequenced in a study of radiotherapy plus CTLA-4 blockade in lung cancer. Repertoires were generated with immunoSEQ multiplex PCR, while TCRdb's copy carries only in-frame clones and drops some. The profile shows about 80,000 clones, approximately 84% of them singletons. The sample was peripheral blood, taken from a patient treated with radiotherapy plus ipilimumab. These receptors all come from a human donor with non-small cell lung cancer who had a partial response to radiotherapy plus ipilimumab.

V gene TRBV5-6 combines with J gene TRBJ2-1; maybe TRBD2 (5 bases). CDR1 and CDR2 (germline): SGHDT, YYEEEE. The CDR3 length is 12 residues. V lost 4 bases and J lost 14, with 16 bases in between. The CDR3 DNA reads TGTGCCAGCAGCCTCAGCACACTGGAGGAGTTCTTC. Translating gives CASSLSTLEEFF.

The chain employs TRBV6-5 and TRBJ1-4; possibly TRBD1 for D (5 bases). Germline assignment: CDR1 MNHEY and CDR2 SVGAGI. V was pared by 8 bases and J by 8 bases, with 15 bases between. The CDR3 has 13 residues. The DNA of the CDR3 is TGTGCCAGCCGGATACGGGGGGACGAAAAACTGTTTTTT. Its translation is CASRIRGDEKLFF.

This sequence joins TRBV28 and TRBJ2-7; tentative D call: TRBD2 (6 bases). Trimming took 6 bases from V and 4 from J, leaving 16 bases between them. Germline V gene data show CDR1 as MDHEN and CDR2 as SYDVKM. CDR3 length: 14 amino acids. The CDR3 DNA reads TGTGCCAGCAGCGTTAGCGGTTCGTCGTACGAGCAGTACGTC. Protein product: CASSVSGSSYEQYV.

This clone was picked up a small number of times. V usage is TRBV7-9 and J usage is TRBJ1-3; no reliable D call. CDR1 SEHNR and CDR2 FQNEAQ come from the germline V gene (reference sequence). The V gene lost 5 bases and the J gene lost 0 bases, with 8 bases spanning the gap. This CDR3 is built from 14 residues. The CDR3: CASSPPGSGNTIYF. CDR3 nucleotides: TGTGCCAGCAGCCCGCCGGGCTCTGGAAACACCATATATTTT.

The genes are TRBV6-5 and TRBJ1-1; no firm D call. Trimming removed 1 base at V and 2 bases at J, with 11 bases between. CDR3 length: 15 residues. Germline values: CDR1 MNHEY, CDR2 SVGAGI. In nucleotides, the CDR3 is TGTGCCAGCAGTTACTACGACTCAGTAAACACTGAAGCTTTCTTT. It specifies CASSYYDSVNTEAFF.

The chain has TRBV27 and TRBJ2-7; 9 bases map to TRBD2. This CDR3 contains 14 residues. Trimming took 6 bases from V and 0 from J; bases not matched to a gene: 3. CDR1 is MNHEY, CDR2 SMNVEV, per germline (reference sequence). The CDR3 spells CASRAGGSSYEQYF. CDR3 coding DNA: TGTGCCAGCAGGGCGGGAGGGAGCTCCTACGAGCAGTACTTC.

CDR3 DNA sequence: TGTGCCAGCAGTTTAATTCCGACTAGCCCATTTGGCGGGGAGCTGTTTTTT. Translated: CASSLIPTSPFGGELFF. The J gene is TRBJ2-2, the V gene TRBV27; 7 nucleotides line up with TRBD2. V was pared by 2 bases and J by 7 bases, with 13 bases of the junction left unmatched. Germline V gene sequence: CDR1 MNHEY, CDR2 SMNVEV (reference sequence). The CDR3 runs 17 residues.

The table lists this clone with a few counts. V usage is TRBV30 and J usage is TRBJ1-3, with D uncertain. Germline V gene data show CDR1 as GTSNPN and CDR2 as SVGIG (reference sequence). The CDR3 is made up of 16 amino acids. V was trimmed by 1 base and J by 8 bases, leaving 21 bases between them. CDR3 residues: CAWSARIGIWEDTIYF. The CDR3 bases are TGTGCCTGGAGTGCAAGGATAGGAATCTGGGAGGACACCATATATTTT.

The rearrangement joins TRBV4-3 to TRBJ1-4; D is unresolved. There are 17 residues in the CDR3. Trimming pared 4 bases from V and 0 bases from J, leaving 15 bases between. Germline CDR1 reads LGHNA; CDR2 reads YSLEER. The CDR3 DNA sequence: TGCGCCAGCAGCCGAGTCTTCTACGGTGCAACTAATGAAAAACTGTTTTTT. It codes for CASSRVFYGATNEKLFF.

This rearrangement joins TRBV7-3 to TRBJ1-6, with 7 positions matching TRBD1. Germline V gives CDR1 SGHTA, CDR2 FQGTGA. This CDR3 has 14 residues. V shed 10 bases and J 9 bases; nucleotides not matched to a gene: 12. The CDR3 nucleotides read TGTGCCACCAGGGGGAGGGGAGAGGGTTCACCCCTCCACTTT. This encodes CATRGRGEGSPLHF.

The rearrangement joins TRBV6-1 to TRBJ1-3, with no clear D. The CDR3 is made up of 14 amino acids. Trimming shortened V by 2 bases and J by 0 bases, and 5 bases separated the two germline ends. CDR1 is MNHNS, CDR2 SASEGT, per germline. The CDR3 spells CASSENSSGNTIYF. In DNA form, the CDR3 reads TGTGCCAGCAGTGAAAACAGCTCTGGAAACACCATATATTTT.

The rearrangement uses TRBV28 and TRBJ1-4; 7 nucleotides match TRBD1. Per germline, CDR1 MDHEN and CDR2 SYDVKM. V dropped 6 bases and J dropped 5; count of bases not matched to a gene: 12. The CDR3 consists of 16 residues. DNA for the CDR3: TGTGCCAGCAGCATACGGCCGAGGGGGCGAAATGAAAAACTGTTTTTT. Translated, it gives CASSIRPRGRNEKLFF.